These 12 T cell receptor beta chains were all obtained from the same sample, sequenced in a study of T cells in Graves' hyperthyroidism and ophthalmopathy. RNA transcripts served as the template for amplifying TCR beta CDR3 regions. The primer set for the first-round RT-PCR of the TCR CDR3 was HTBI. MiXCR, applied by TCRdb to the multiplex PCR reads, yields one record per CDR3 protein. The sample includes around 700,000 distinct CDR3 sequences, roughly a sixth of them seen just once. Sequencing used blood. The origin of the receptors is a woman aged 50 to 60 with Graves' hyperthyroidism that later progressed to Graves' ophthalmopathy.

This sequence joins TRBV5-1 and TRBJ2-2; D unresolved. This CDR3 is built from 15 residues. The V and J ends lost 1 base and 1 base respectively, with 8 bases between them. Looked up from germline, CDR1 is SGHRS and CDR2 is YFSETQ. This CDR3 is CASSLTSVNTGELFF. CDR3 DNA sequence: TGCGCCAGCAGCTTGACGTCAGTGAACACCGGGGAGCTGTTTTTT.

This clonotype has a count of ten or more. The CDR3: CASSLGGQSTEAFF. The CDR3 DNA is TGCGCCAGCAGCTTAGGGGGCCAAAGCACTGAAGCTTTCTTT. The chain couples TRBV5-1 to TRBJ1-1; TRBD1 aligns across 7 bases. Germline CDR1 SGHRS, CDR2 YFSETQ. The length of the CDR3 is 14 residues. Germline trimming cut 2 bases from V and 4 bases from J; bases unmatched to any gene: 5.

This chain links TRBV3-1 with TRBJ2-5; TRBD2 is a possible D gene (7 bases). In germline, CDR1 is LGHDT, CDR2 YNNKEL (reference sequence). V gave up 4 bases and J gave up 5 bases, with 14 bases separating them. The CDR3 has 14 amino acids. CDR3 amino acids: CASSLRGARETQYF. The CDR3 nucleotides read TGTGCCAGCAGCCTACGGGGGGCGCGTGAGACCCAGTACTTC.

This rearrangement joins TRBV10-3 to TRBJ1-3, with 7 bases that match TRBD1. Germline lookup yields CDR1 ENHRY and CDR2 SYGVKD. This CDR3 region has 15 residues. V shed 7 bases, J shed 2 bases, and the junction held 8 bases outside the gene matches. The CDR3: CAIMGGTVAGNTIYF. The DNA of the CDR3 is TGTGCCATCATGGGAGGGACAGTTGCTGGAAACACCATATATTTT.

The chain joins TRBV20-1 to TRBJ2-5; D not resolved. This CDR3 spans 15 amino acids. The V end lost 4 bases, the J end lost 3 bases, and 18 bases lay between the germline ends. The germline gives CDR1 DFQATT, CDR2 SNEGSKA (reference sequence). The CDR3 loop is CSANLPGQTKETQYF. The CDR3 coding sequence is TGCAGTGCTAATCTTCCCGGCCAGACGAAAGAGACCCAGTACTTC.

The table lists this clonotype with many counts. The chain recombines TRBV7-2 with TRBJ1-4; D gene uncertain. Per germline, CDR1 SGHTA and CDR2 FQGNSA. This CDR3 spans 15 amino acids. V lost 1 base and J lost 0, with 6 bases in between. In nucleotides, the CDR3 is TGTGCCAGCAGCTTAGTCGCATCAACTAATGAAAAACTGTTTTTT. Protein sequence: CASSLVASTNEKLFF.

A few counts support this clonotype. The V call is TRBV11-2, the J call TRBJ1-2, with TRBD1 matching over 8 bases. The V gene's germline CDR1 is SGHAT and CDR2 FQNNGV. Germline trimming cut 5 bases from V and 8 bases from J; bases unmatched to any gene: 16. This CDR3 has 16 amino acids. In DNA, the CDR3 is TGTGCCAGCAGCCCTACAGGGGGGATCCCAGGGTTGGGCTACACCTTC. This gives the protein CASSPTGGIPGLGYTF. The full variable domain, with the rest looked up from reference TRBV11-2 and TRBJ1-2, is EAGVAQSPRYKIIEKRQSVAFWCNPISGHATLYWYQQILGQGPKLLIQFQNNGVVDDSQLPKDRFSAERLKGVDSTLKIQPAKLEDSAVYLCASSPTGGIPGLGYTFGSGTRLTVV.

A few counts support this clonotype. The CDR3 bases are TGCAGTGCTAGAGTAGAGGGTTGGAGCAATCAGCCCCAGCATTTT. The encoded protein is CSARVEGWSNQPQHF. This chain uses TRBV20-1 with TRBJ1-5; no clear D. CDR1 is DFQATT and CDR2 is SNEGSKA in the germline V gene (reference sequence). V was trimmed by 1 base and J by 1 base, leaving 11 bases between them. This CDR3 contains 15 residues.

This clonotype was seen more than once but under ten times. This chain links TRBV6-1 with TRBJ1-5, with D possibly TRBD1 on 5 matching bases. This CDR3 contains 15 residues. Germline V gene lookup returns CDR1 MNHNS and CDR2 SASEGT. V was clipped by 4 bases and J by 11 bases, with 21 bases between them. In nucleotides, the CDR3 is TGTGCCAGCAGTGTAGACTCGGCCGTGAAAGGGGCCCAGCATTTT. Translating it yields CASSVDSAVKGAQHF.

The table lists this clonotype with a count of one. The chain employs TRBV6-1 and TRBJ2-3; D is tentatively TRBD1 or TRBD2 (5 bases each). The ends were cut back, 7 bases at V and 9 bases at J, with 14 bases in the middle. The germline V gene encodes CDR1 MNHNS and CDR2 SASEGT. This CDR3 has 12 residues. CDR3 nucleotide sequence: TGTGCCAGCACCCGAGGGGATTCGACGCAGTATTTT. Its protein product is CASTRGDSTQYF.

This clonotype was detected a few times. The V and J genes are TRBV5-1 and TRBJ2-3, with TRBD1 matching over 10 bases. There are 16 residues in the CDR3. V trimming: 4 bases; J trimming: 1 base; junction bases outside the gene matches: 6. CDR1 and CDR2 from the germline V gene are SGHRS and YFSETQ. The CDR3 loop is CASSISGTGGTDTQYF. CDR3 in DNA: TGCGCCAGCAGCATCTCCGGGACAGGGGGCACAGATACGCAGTATTTT. The whole variable domain, remainder taken from reference TRBV5-1 and TRBJ2-3, is KAGVTQTPRYLIKTRGQQVTLSCSPISGHRSVSWYQQTPGQGLQFLFEYFSETQRNKGNFPGRFSGRQFSNSRSEMNVSTLELGDSALYLCASSISGTGGTDTQYFGPGTRLTVL.

This clonotype was counted a few times. The chain combines TRBV19 with TRBJ1-1; no reliable D call. With 10 bases removed from V and 0 bases from J, the gap between germline ends came to 18 bases. This CDR3 is built from 15 residues. Germline V gene sequence: CDR1 LNHDA, CDR2 SQIVND (reference sequence). This CDR3 is CATHSSTRMNTEAFF. CDR3 sequence (DNA): TGTGCCACTCACTCGTCGACACGGATGAACACTGAAGCTTTCTTT.